This T cell receptor (beta chain) is drawn from a study of radiation and T cells in renal cell carcinoma. Findings of the study overall: From baseline, blood top tumor clonotypes peaked at 2 weeks post-radiation.

Time point indicated: blood 2 weeks post-SBRT. Sample treatment: 15 Gy SBRT to primary tumor, nephrectomy 4 weeks later. Radiation-treated patients gave blood at baseline, week 2 and week 4. A note on this clone: The antigen is undetermined.

Sequencing was performed with immunoSEQ multiplex PCR; in TCRdb, only in-frame clones are kept and a portion is missing. In the table there are fewer than 90,000 clones, just over 85% of which are singletons. This CDR3 comprises 14 residues. V shed 1 base and J shed 12 bases, with 18 bases lying between them. Germline V gene lookup returns CDR1 SGHTA and CDR2 FQGNSA. The sequence came from a woman aged 45-59 years with renal cell carcinoma. The chain is built from TRBV7-2 and TRBJ1-1; D gene uncertain. The starting material was blood, obtained from a patient whose treatment included radiotherapy and nephrectomy. CDR3 sequence (DNA): TGTGCCAGCAGCTTAGATTTAGGCTCGGGGTTAACTTTCTTT. Translated: CASSLDLGSGLTFF.